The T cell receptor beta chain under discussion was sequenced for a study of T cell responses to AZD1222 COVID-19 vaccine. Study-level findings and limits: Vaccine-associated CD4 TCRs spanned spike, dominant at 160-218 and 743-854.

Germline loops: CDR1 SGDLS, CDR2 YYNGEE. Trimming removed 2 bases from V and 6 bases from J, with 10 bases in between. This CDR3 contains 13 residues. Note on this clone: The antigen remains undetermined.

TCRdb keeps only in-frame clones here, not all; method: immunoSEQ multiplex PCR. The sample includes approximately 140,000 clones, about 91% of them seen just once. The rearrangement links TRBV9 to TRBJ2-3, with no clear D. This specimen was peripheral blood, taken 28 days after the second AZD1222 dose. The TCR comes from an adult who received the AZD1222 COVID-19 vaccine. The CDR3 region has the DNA TGTGCCAGCAGCGTGTGGCAGACGGATACGCAGTATTTT. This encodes CASSVWQTDTQYF.